Below, 20 T cell receptor beta chains from the same sample are listed, as sequenced in a study of a mutant IDH1 vaccine in newly diagnosed glioma listed by TCRdb under 2021. No antigen has been identified for these receptors. Sample time point, as interpreted from the label and publication: week 5, during vaccination. Each vaccine dose, consisting of 300 ug of a 20-mer mutant IDH1 peptide in Montanide, was administered subcutaneously with topical imiquimod. Library construction relied on the immunoSEQ multiplex PCR assay. The table was pulled from immuneACCESS by TCRdb, which kept in-frame rearrangements only. Such tables lose some clones; where checked, under half of the loss comes from unresolved V genes, and the rest has no known cause. The table for this sample lists about 26,000 clones; around 80% of them were counted only once. About 7.2% of the sample is held by the ten biggest clonotypes.

This material consisted of PBMCs, taken from a glioma patient whose treatment included an IDH1 peptide vaccine. The origin of the receptors is a man between 40 and 49 years old with glioma. Some clones in this sample may be carry-over from other donors' samples.

The chain employs TRBV4-2 and TRBJ1-2; 8 bases map to TRBD1. The ends lost 0 bases at V and 7 bases at J; junction bases unmatched: 7. CDR3 length: 15 residues. Per germline, CDR1 LGHNA and CDR2 YNFKEQ. The CDR3 nucleotides are TGTGCCAGCAGCCAAGATTGGCAGGGGGCTTCTGGCTACACCTTC. Protein: CASSQDWQGASGYTF.

In this sample, this clone turned up a few times. This chain uses TRBV18 with TRBJ1-1; 8 bases are a match to TRBD1. CDR1 is KGHSH and CDR2 is LQKENI in the germline V gene. This CDR3 has 12 amino acids. The trim removed 3 bases at V and 8 bases at J, leaving 2 bases unmatched. DNA for the CDR3: TGTGCCAGCTCACCCGGGACAGGAGAAGCTTTCTTT. It codes for CASSPGTGEAFF. Full variable domain (outside the CDR3, taken from reference TRBV18 and TRBJ1-1): NAGVMQNPRHLVRRRGQEARLRCSPMKGHSHVYWYRQLPEEGLKFMVYLQKENIIDESGMPKERFSAEFPKEGPSILRIQQVVRGDSAAYFCASSPGTGEAFFGQGTRLTVV.

As regards this clone: A single base separates this from a much larger clone, so it may be a read error. This chain uses TRBV29-1 with TRBJ1-1; tentative D call: TRBD1 (5 bases). The germline V gene encodes CDR1 SQVTM and CDR2 ANQGSEA. The length of the CDR3 is 14 residues. V dropped 7 bases and J dropped 4 bases, with 19 bases sitting between them. This CDR3 reads CSAGWGPRITEAFF. DNA for the CDR3: TGCAGCGCCGGTTGGGGCCCAAGGATCACTGAAGCTTTCTTT.

J is TRBJ2-5 and V is TRBV18; 8 bases are shared with TRBD2. V shed 6 bases, J shed 3 bases, and the junction held 9 bases outside the gene matches. The CDR3 loop spans 15 amino acids. CDR1 and CDR2 (germline): KGHSH, LQKENI. CDR3 DNA sequence: TGTGCCAGCTCCGGAGAGCGGGGGCCCAAAGAGACCCAGTACTTC. It translates to CASSGERGPKETQYF.

The genes are TRBV5-1 and TRBJ2-2; D may match TRBD1 or TRBD2 (5 bases each). The CDR3 runs to 16 residues. Trimming pared 4 bases from V and 0 bases from J, leaving 13 bases between. The germline CDR1 and CDR2 sequences are SGHRS and YFSETQ. The CDR3 reads CASSLNLGANTGELFF. CDR3 coding DNA: TGCGCCAGCAGCCTGAATTTGGGGGCGAACACCGGGGAGCTGTTTTTT. The complete variable domain, with remaining parts taken from reference TRBV5-1 and TRBJ2-2, reads KAGVTQTPRYLIKTRGQQVTLSCSPISGHRSVSWYQQTPGQGLQFLFEYFSETQRNKGNFPGRFSGRQFSNSRSEMNVSTLELGDSALYLCASSLNLGANTGELFFGEGSRLTVL.

The chain recombines TRBV6-1 with TRBJ1-3; D ambiguous. Deletions cut 11 bases from V and 1 base from J, with 12 bases between. The CDR3 runs to 13 residues. Germline V CDR1 and CDR2: MNHNS, SASEGT. CDR3 coding DNA: TGTGCCCACGGGAGGGAATCTGGAAACACCATATATTTT. Its translation is CAHGRESGNTIYF.

The J gene is TRBJ2-3, the V gene TRBV7-8; no reliable D call. Trimming shortened V by 0 bases and J by 4 bases, and 11 bases separated the two germline ends. Looked up from germline, CDR1 is SGHVS and CDR2 is FQNEAQ. This CDR3 has 15 residues. The CDR3 protein is CASSLAQATADTQYF. CDR3 in DNA: TGTGCCAGCAGCTTAGCGCAAGCGACCGCAGATACGCAGTATTTT.

The chain combines TRBV7-9 with TRBJ2-5; D call uncertain. This CDR3 is 13 amino acids long. V lost 1 base to trimming and J lost 2 bases, with 5 bases between them. Germline CDR1 reads SEHNR; CDR2 reads FQNEAQ (reference sequence). In DNA form, the CDR3 reads TGTGCCAGCAGCTTAGGAGGTCAAGAGACCCAGTACTTC. It translates to CASSLGGQETQYF.

V usage is TRBV6-5 and J usage is TRBJ1-1; D gene ambiguous. Germline V lookup: CDR1 MNHEY, CDR2 SVGAGI. The CDR3 is 12 amino acids. The V and J ends lost 8 bases and 1 base respectively, with 8 bases between them. CDR3 residues: CASSSGNTEAFF. The CDR3 DNA reads TGTGCCAGCTCCTCCGGGAACACTGAAGCTTTCTTT.

This clone was seen a few times. J is TRBJ2-3 and V is TRBV7-6, with 12 bases aligning to TRBD2. J lost 2 bases, V lost 5 bases, and 11 bases had no gene match. CDR3 length equals 18 residues. Germline CDR1 is SGHVS and CDR2 is FNYEAQ. CDR3 nucleotide sequence: TGTGCCAGCAGCCGTACTAGCGGGGGGTCGGGGAACACAGATACGCAGTATTTT. It specifies CASSRTSGGSGNTDTQYF.

This chain's CDR3 is CASSRGDADYQPQHF. As DNA, the CDR3 is TGTGCCAGCAGCCGAGGGGACGCAGACTATCAGCCCCAGCATTTT. The J gene is TRBJ1-5, the V gene TRBV5-5; maybe TRBD1 (5 bases). The CDR3 contains 15 residues. V was pared by 4 bases and J by 5 bases, with 16 bases between. CDR1 is SGHKS and CDR2 is YYEKEE in the germline V gene (reference sequence).

This clone is a singleton in its sample. The chain is built from TRBV5-5 and TRBJ2-7; D gene unclear. The V and J ends lost 10 bases and 1 base respectively, with 18 bases between them. The CDR3 length is 14 residues. Germline-derived CDR1 and CDR2 are SGHKS and YYEKEE (reference sequence). CDR3 bases: TGTGCCTCCTCCCGGACCATTCTTTCCTACGAGCAGTACTTC. Protein: CASSRTILSYEQYF.

Only a few counts were recorded for this clone. The V and J genes are TRBV6-5 and TRBJ2-7, with TRBD1 matching over 7 bases. The length of the CDR3 is 14 residues. V was pared by 7 bases and J by 2 bases, with 8 bases of the junction left unmatched. Germline V CDR1 and CDR2: MNHEY, SVGAGI. As DNA, the CDR3 is TGTGCCAGCACCGACGCCACAGGGGCCTACGAGCAGTACTTC. Amino acid sequence: CASTDATGAYEQYF.

The chain couples TRBV6-5 to TRBJ1-3; no definite D call. CDR3 length: 14 residues. From germline, CDR1 is MNHEY and CDR2 SVGAGI. V shed 3 bases and J shed 2 bases, with 8 bases lying between them. The CDR3 region has the DNA TGTGCCAGCAGTTATAAGGAACCTGGAAACACCATATATTTT. This sequence encodes CASSYKEPGNTIYF.

The CDR3, as DNA: TGTGCCAGCAGCGCAACTGACAAACATACCAACTATGGCTACACCTTC. Translation: CASSATDKHTNYGYTF. V usage is TRBV9 and J usage is TRBJ1-2, with unresolved D. Germline CDR1 reads SGDLS; CDR2 reads YYNGEE. Trimming pared 3 bases from V and 2 bases from J, leaving 17 bases between. The CDR3 is 16 residues long.

This chain joins TRBV30 and TRBJ1-2; 8 positions agree with TRBD1. From germline, CDR1 is GTSNPN and CDR2 SVGIG (reference sequence). The V gene end was trimmed by 5 bases and the J gene end by 6 bases; junction bases not matched to a gene: 5. The CDR3 totals 12 residues. The CDR3 reads CAWGTGPHGYTF. The CDR3 DNA reads TGTGCCTGGGGGACAGGTCCTCATGGCTACACCTTC.

The CDR3 here is CASSLTGDQAGNTIYF. CDR3 nucleotide sequence: TGTGCCAGCAGCTTAACAGGGGATCAAGCTGGAAACACCATATATTTT. The chain links TRBV7-9 to TRBJ1-3; 7 nucleotides agree with TRBD1. This CDR3 contains 16 residues. After removal of 2 bases from V and 2 bases from J, the junction contained 6 bases not matched to a gene. Germline V gene data show CDR1 as SEHNR and CDR2 as FQNEAQ (reference sequence).

The chain recombines TRBV6-5 with TRBJ2-1, with TRBD1 matching 10 bases. The germline V gene encodes CDR1 MNHEY and CDR2 SVGAGI. This CDR3 spans 15 amino acids. V shed 5 bases and J 4 bases; nucleotides not matched to a gene: 5. The CDR3, as DNA: TGTGCCAGCAGTCTCTCGGGACAGGGGTACAATGAGCAGTTCTTC. Translating it yields CASSLSGQGYNEQFF.

This clone was recorded once. The chain has TRBV5-1 and TRBJ2-2; 7 bases are shared with TRBD1. The CDR3 loop spans 16 amino acids. The germline V gene encodes CDR1 SGHRS and CDR2 YFSETQ. V shed 2 bases, J shed 0 bases, and the junction held 4 bases outside the gene matches. The CDR3 loop is CASSLQGISNTGELFF. Written as DNA, the CDR3 is TGCGCCAGCAGCTTACAGGGGATTTCGAACACCGGGGAGCTGTTTTTT.

The chain is built from TRBV6-1 and TRBJ2-7; D perhaps matches TRBD1 (6 bases). Trimming pared 4 bases from V and 2 bases from J, leaving 18 bases between. The CDR3 extends over 16 amino acids. Germline V gene lookup returns CDR1 MNHNS and CDR2 SASEGT. Written as DNA, the CDR3 is TGTGCCAGCAGTGGGGTGGGAAGGACAGTTACCTACGAGCAGTACTTC. This translates into CASSGVGRTVTYEQYF.